This T cell receptor beta chain is drawn from a study of regulatory T cells in long-lasting Graves disease. Deletions cut 2 bases from V and 0 bases from J, with 8 bases between. The germline V gene has CDR1 LGHDT and CDR2 YNNKEL (reference sequence). The CDR3 extends over 15 amino acids. Time point described: newly diagnosed GD, antithyroid drugs for less than 3 months. Generation of the TCR library employed RNA extracted from PBMCs. Assembly of TCR beta libraries relied on iRepertoire HTBI primers together with Arm-PCR of CDR3 regions. Methods used by the authors: Samples collectively showed approximately 62 TRBV and roughly 15 TRBJ segments. TCRdb re-analysed the multiplex PCR reads in MiXCR, keeping a single row per CDR3 protein. The V and J calls reflect TCRdb's pipeline rather than the authors' work. The sample has 400,000 to 500,000 distinct CDR3 sequences, 13% to 15% seen once. This clonotype has just a few counts.

These data are also associated with another study on T cells in Graves' hyperthyroidism and ophthalmopathy. As reported in that work: Graves' hyperthyroidism without ophthalmopathy progression within 18 months was termed stable. Most thyroid clonotypes with frequency above 0.001 were detected in blood.

This sequence was found in a woman between 50 and 59 years old with Graves disease. This chain connects TRBV3-1 to TRBJ2-1; D gene unclear. The sequenced sample was peripheral blood mononuclear cells (PBMCs), obtained at new diagnosis, from a patient treated with antithyroid drugs. Here the CDR3 reads CASSQLRSSYNEQFF. CDR3 DNA: TGTGCCAGCAGCCAACTGCGGAGCTCCTACAATGAGCAGTTCTTC.